This T cell receptor beta chain came from a study of OX40 agonist ivuxolimab in advanced cancers. Study results and limitations: Partial responders receiving 0.1-3.0 mg/kg showed among the lowest clonal expansion.

Per germline, CDR1 SGHRS and CDR2 YFSETQ. The CDR3 covers 14 residues. Losses at the gene ends were 1 base for V and 3 bases for J; bases not matched to a gene: 0. Notes on this clone: Its matching antigen is unknown.

Generated by immunoSEQ multiplex PCR, the TCRdb table keeps only in-frame clones and is missing some. The table shows 96,000 or so clones, with approximately 84% occurring only once. Prior autoimmune disease or systemic immunosuppression barred patients. This clonotype was sampled from an adult with an advanced solid tumor such as melanoma, head and neck, liver or kidney cancer. The chain carries TRBV5-1 and TRBJ2-2; 7 bases are shared with TRBD2. The source was CD4+ or CD8+ T cells sorted from blood, collected in a trial of the OX40 agonist ivuxolimab. The CDR3 sequence: CASSLRGDTGELFF. In nucleotides, the CDR3 is TGCGCCAGCAGCTTGCGGGGGGACACCGGGGAGCTGTTTTTT.